Each of the 20 T cell receptor beta chains below was sequenced from the same sample in a study of T cells in localized non-small cell lung cancer. Assay used: immunoSEQ multiplex PCR; TCRdb lists only in-frame clones, some missing. This sample yields 25,000 to 35,000 clones, of which roughly 77% are seen a single time; around 15% belongs to the top ten. Sequenced here: peripheral blood, sampled before any cancer treatment. These receptors were obtained from an older male donor with stage III squamous cell lung carcinoma.

The chain recombines TRBV5-5 with TRBJ2-7; 8 nucleotides line up with TRBD1. The CDR3 consists of 13 residues. The germline CDR1 and CDR2 sequences are SGHKS and YYEKEE (reference sequence). V gave up 4 bases and J gave up 2 bases; unmatched junction bases: 2. CDR3 nucleotides: TGTGCCAGCAGCCCACAGGGGGCCTACGAGCAGTACTTC. This gives the protein CASSPQGAYEQYF.

This clone was detected once. The CDR3 spells CASSIEKDGETQYF. CDR3 DNA sequence: TGTGCCAGTAGTATAGAGAAAGATGGAGAGACCCAGTACTTC. The chain links TRBV19 to TRBJ2-5; D is unclear. Germline values: CDR1 LNHDA, CDR2 SQIVND (reference sequence). Between the trimmed V and J ends, which lost 0 bases and 4 bases, there was a span of 9 bases. The CDR3 length is 14 residues.

V usage is TRBV2 and J usage is TRBJ1-4; 7 bases align to TRBD1. The CDR3 runs 15 residues. In germline, CDR1 is SNHLY, CDR2 FYNNEI. V gave up 2 bases and J gave up 6 bases; unmatched junction bases: 6. The CDR3 nucleotides read TGTGCCAGCAGTGAATTAACAGGGGCGGATGAAAAACTGTTTTTT. Encoded protein: CASSELTGADEKLFF.

The chain has TRBV7-9 and TRBJ1-1; D is ambiguous. The V gene lost 3 bases and the J gene lost 0 bases, with 8 bases spanning the gap. Germline assignment: CDR1 SEHNR and CDR2 FQNEAQ (reference sequence). CDR3 length: 14 residues. CDR3 sequence: CASSFLGMNTEAFF. The DNA for the CDR3 is TGTGCCAGCAGCTTTTTAGGCATGAACACTGAAGCTTTCTTT.

The chain combines TRBV29-1 with TRBJ1-1, with D possibly matching TRBD1 (6 bases). V shed 7 bases and J shed 0 bases, with 15 bases lying between them. Germline loops: CDR1 SQVTM, CDR2 ANQGSEA. The CDR3 sequence is 14 residues long. This chain's CDR3 is CSATTGTLNTEAFF. In DNA form, the CDR3 reads TGCAGCGCAACCACAGGGACCTTGAACACTGAAGCTTTCTTT.

This sequence joins TRBV5-1 and TRBJ2-2; TRBD1 agrees at 9 bases. J lost 6 bases, V lost 2 bases, and 5 bases had no gene match. Per germline, CDR1 SGHRS and CDR2 YFSETQ. The CDR3 consists of 15 residues. CDR3 sequence reads: CASSFTGGNAGELFF. CDR3 nucleotides: TGCGCCAGCAGCTTTACAGGGGGCAACGCCGGGGAGCTGTTTTTT.

The chain employs TRBV29-1 and TRBJ2-7; 9 bases are a match to TRBD1. Germline V gene lookup returns CDR1 SQVTM and CDR2 ANQGSEA. This CDR3 is built from 13 residues. J lost 4 bases, V lost 6 bases, and 7 bases had no gene match. This CDR3 is CSVLQGTGYEQYF. Written as DNA, the CDR3 is TGCAGCGTCCTCCAGGGGACAGGGTACGAGCAGTACTTC.

In nucleotides, the CDR3 is TGTGCCAGCAGTTTCATTGCGGGGGACTCCTACAATGAGCAGTTCTTC. This gives the protein CASSFIAGDSYNEQFF. This chain joins TRBV28 and TRBJ2-1; 7 bases line up with TRBD2. V lost 3 bases, J lost 0 bases, and 5 bases stayed unmatched. In germline, CDR1 is MDHEN, CDR2 SYDVKM. This CDR3 has 16 residues.

The CDR3 coding sequence is TGTGCCAGCAGCTCCCGACGGTCATCCGGGGAGCTGTTTTTT. Translating it yields CASSSRRSSGELFF. The chain employs TRBV11-1 and TRBJ2-2; D is unresolved. The CDR3 length is 14 residues. Germline V CDR1 and CDR2: SGHAT, FQDESV (reference sequence). V lost 4 bases, J lost 6 bases, and 12 bases lay in between. Using reference TRBV11-1 and TRBJ2-2 for the parts outside the CDR3, the full variable domain is EAEVAQSPRYKITEKSQAVAFWCDPISGHATLYWYRQILGQGPELLVQFQDESVVDDSQLPKDRFSAERLKGVDSTLKIQPAELGDSAMYLCASSSRRSSGELFFGEGSRLTVL.

The chain's CDR3 is CATSGWDRGHGNTIYF. CDR3 DNA: TGTGCCACCAGCGGGTGGGACAGGGGGCACGGAAACACCATATATTTT. This chain uses TRBV15 with TRBJ1-3; 12 bases are a match to TRBD1. V lost 5 bases and J lost 4; bases outside the gene matches: 6. The CDR3 length is 16 residues. Per germline, CDR1 LNHNV and CDR2 YYDKDF (reference sequence).

This chain uses TRBV19 with TRBJ1-1, with D possibly TRBD1 on 5 matching bases. This CDR3 contains 14 residues. From germline, CDR1 is LNHDA and CDR2 SQIVND (reference sequence). Trimming stripped 4 bases from V and 9 bases from J, with 18 bases between. CDR3 nucleotides: TGTGCCAGTAGTACCCTCCGGGACGGAAAGCAAGCTTTCTTT. Protein product: CASSTLRDGKQAFF.

V gene TRBV5-1 combines with J gene TRBJ2-2; 8 bases fit TRBD1. The V gene's germline CDR1 is SGHRS and CDR2 YFSETQ. The CDR3 has 17 amino acids. V was clipped by 3 bases and J by 6 bases; unmatched bases: 13. This CDR3 is CASSSTSGTGGSGELFF. In nucleotides, the CDR3 is TGCGCCAGCAGCTCCACCTCCGGGACAGGTGGTTCCGGGGAGCTGTTTTTT.

The rearrangement joins TRBV7-3 to TRBJ2-1; 7 bases are a match to TRBD1. CDR1 and CDR2 from the germline V gene are SGHTA and FQGTGA. CDR3 length: 14 residues. V dropped 4 bases and J dropped 5; count of bases not matched to a gene: 5. The CDR3 here is CASSSPTGNNEQFF. The CDR3 DNA follows: TGTGCCAGCAGCTCCCCGACAGGGAACAATGAGCAGTTCTTC.

The genes are TRBV7-2 and TRBJ2-3, with TRBD2 matching over 8 bases. Germline lookup yields CDR1 SGHTA and CDR2 FQGNSA. The V and J ends lost 1 base and 0 bases, in that order; junction bases with no gene match: 3. The CDR3 has 16 amino acids. CDR3 amino acids: CASSLGPGGSTDTQYF. DNA for the CDR3: TGTGCCAGCAGCTTAGGCCCGGGGGGGAGCACAGATACGCAGTATTTT.

This chain joins TRBV7-9 and TRBJ1-1; D uncertain. V dropped 1 base and J dropped 0 bases, with 9 bases sitting between them. Per the germline V gene, CDR1 is SEHNR and CDR2 is FQNEAQ (reference sequence). The CDR3 consists of 15 residues. CDR3 coding DNA: TGTGCCAGCAGCTTAGGGTCCAAGATGAACACTGAAGCTTTCTTT. As protein: CASSLGSKMNTEAFF.

This sequence joins TRBV4-3 and TRBJ1-3, with a tentative D call TRBD1 (6 bases). The V gene lost 0 bases and the J gene lost 8 bases, with 17 bases spanning the gap. Germline loops: CDR1 LGHNA, CDR2 YSLEER. The CDR3 extends over 16 amino acids. DNA of the CDR3: TGCGCCAGCAGCCAAGATCCCGTACAGGGCGCGGACACCATATATTTT. Translation gives CASSQDPVQGADTIYF.

The chain joins TRBV5-1 to TRBJ2-5; D call uncertain. The germline V and J ends were trimmed by 2 bases and 5 bases, with 7 bases remaining between them. CDR1 and CDR2 from the germline V gene are SGHRS and YFSETQ. CDR3 length: 12 residues. Written as DNA, the CDR3 is TGCGCCAGCAGCTTTCCCCAGGAGACCCAGTACTTC. Translating it yields CASSFPQETQYF.

The chain combines TRBV5-4 with TRBJ1-1; 10 bases align to TRBD1. V was clipped by 5 bases and J by 4 bases; unmatched bases: 8. The CDR3 runs to 15 residues. CDR1 SGHNT and CDR2 YYREEE come from the germline V gene (reference sequence). CDR3: CASSPDRGGSTEAFF. CDR3 coding DNA: TGTGCCAGCAGTCCGGACAGGGGGGGTAGCACTGAAGCTTTCTTT. Combining the CDR3 with reference TRBV5-4 and TRBJ1-1 gives the whole variable domain ETGVTQSPTHLIKTRGQQVTLRCSSQSGHNTVSWYQQALGQGPQFIFQYYREEENGRGNFPPRFSGLQFPNYSSELNVNALELDDSALYLCASSPDRGGSTEAFFGQGTRLTVV.

J is TRBJ2-3 and V is TRBV4-1; D gene ambiguous. V was shortened by 1 base and J by 2 bases, with 10 bases between the two germline ends. This CDR3 has 15 residues. Germline CDR1 MGHRA, CDR2 YSYEKL. CDR3 DNA sequence: TGCGCCAGCAGCCAAGGGATCCTTTCCACAGATACGCAGTATTTT. It encodes CASSQGILSTDTQYF.

The chain has TRBV29-1 and TRBJ2-7; D gene uncertain. Trimming pared 6 bases from V and 0 bases from J, leaving 12 bases between. Germline V lookup: CDR1 SQVTM, CDR2 ANQGSEA. This CDR3 has 13 residues. CDR3 coding DNA: TGCAGCGTAAGGACCCCACCCTCCTACGAGCAGTACTTC. It specifies CSVRTPPSYEQYF.